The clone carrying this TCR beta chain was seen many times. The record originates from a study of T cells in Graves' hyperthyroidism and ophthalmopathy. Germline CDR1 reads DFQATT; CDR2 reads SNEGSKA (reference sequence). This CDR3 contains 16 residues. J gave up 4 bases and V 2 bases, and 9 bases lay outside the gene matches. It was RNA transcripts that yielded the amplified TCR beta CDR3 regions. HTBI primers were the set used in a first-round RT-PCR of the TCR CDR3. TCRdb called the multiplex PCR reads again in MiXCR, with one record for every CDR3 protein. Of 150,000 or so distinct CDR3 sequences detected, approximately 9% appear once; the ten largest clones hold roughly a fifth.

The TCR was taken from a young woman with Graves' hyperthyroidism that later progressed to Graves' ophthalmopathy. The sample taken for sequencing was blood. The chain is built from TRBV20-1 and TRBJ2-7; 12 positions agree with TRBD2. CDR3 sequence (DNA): TGCAGTGCTAGACCAATAACTAGCGGGAGGTCGTACGAGCAGTACTTC. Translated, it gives CSARPITSGRSYEQYF.